The present entry profiles one TCR beta chain with its context. Its antigen is not known. The data derive from a study of cytomegalovirus exposure and HLA in healthy donors. Whole-study findings and limits: Later analysis identified a missense DCLRE1C variant that was linked to TCR beta V- and J-gene trimming. Fewer N-insertions than the roughly 630-donor mean were reportedly shown by an Asian-associated ancestry cluster in a later analysis. Listed as cytomegalovirus-associated were 150 or so TCR beta chains.

The PCR had 60 Vbeta and 13 Jbeta primers. Sequenced by immunoSEQ multiplex PCR; TCRdb stores in-frame clones only, minus some. The sample carries 95,000 to 150,000 clones, around 75% recorded once. Nominal health characterized the donors when sampled, though unrecorded immune exposures were likely. Trimming pared 2 bases from V and 6 bases from J, leaving 7 bases between. The germline gives CDR1 MNHEY, CDR2 SVGAGI. The CDR3 length is 12 residues. This chain connects TRBV6-5 to TRBJ1-2, with D maybe TRBD1 (5 bases). The specimen was PBMCs. The TCR comes from a woman in her forties or fifties in good health and CMV-seropositive. CDR3 nucleotide sequence: TGTGCCAGCAGTTACAGGGGCAATGGCTACACCTTC. Its translation is CASSYRGNGYTF.